This TCR beta chain was obtained from a study of cytomegalovirus exposure and HLA in healthy donors. Study findings and constraints: Common viral pathogens were later found to be apparently linked to several of the most significant clusters. TCR beta chain V- and J-gene trimming was linked, in a later analysis, to a missense variant in DCLRE1C. No immune exposure information besides CMV serostatus was available.

PCR was performed using 60 Vbeta and 13 Jbeta primers. Data came from immunoSEQ multiplex PCR; TCRdb stores just in-frame clones and leaves some out. The data hold around 130,000 clones, with about 62% observed a single time. The table lists this clone with a few counts. Its antigen is currently unknown. The CDR3 has 18 amino acids. CDR1 and CDR2 from the germline V gene are SGHDT and YYEEEE. The V gene lost 5 bases and the J gene lost 3 bases, with 26 bases spanning the gap. This chain links TRBV5-6 with TRBJ1-2; no clear D. This receptor was obtained from a woman aged 40 to 50 in good health and CMV-seropositive. The sequenced material came from PBMCs. The CDR3 protein is CASSLRGWSDGGDYGYTF. CDR3 DNA: TGTGCCAGCAGTCTCCGAGGTTGGTCGGACGGCGGGGACTATGGCTACACCTTC.